This T cell receptor beta chain appears in the sequencing data of a study of blood T cell repertoires in COVID-19. On the study more broadly: The samples span acute and convalescent COVID-19 from the United States, Italy and Spain. PBMCs, B-cell-depleted T cells, or T cells were the source of the cDNA or gDNA that made up the material.

The CDR3 has 16 amino acids. V lost 1 base to trimming and J lost 2 bases; unmatched junction nucleotides: 5. The germline CDR1 and CDR2 sequences are SGHNT and YENEEA. Assignments of participants to cohorts depended upon their own reported clinical history. In the original workflow: Estimates of nucleated cell counts were drawn from the amplification of reference gene primers. Using immunoSEQ multiplex PCR, the repertoire was profiled, and TCRdb retains in-frame clones only, with some absent. The V and J calls and clone size come from that table; D and trimming were worked out from the DNA. The sample has about 240,000 clones, around 89% seen once.

The sequenced material came from PBMCs or T cells enriched from blood (not recorded which). The chain uses TRBV11-3 and TRBJ1-2; 9 nucleotides align to TRBD1. The receptor was derived from a man between 40 and 49 years old who had recovered from COVID-19. Written as DNA, the CDR3 is TGTGCCAGCAGCTTAGCCGGGACAGGGAAAAACTATGGCTACACCTTC. Translation gives CASSLAGTGKNYGYTF. Supplemented by reference TRBV11-3 and TRBJ1-2, the full variable domain reads EAGVVQSPRYKIIEKKQPVAFWCNPISGHNTLYWYLQNLGQGPELLIRYENEEAVDDSQLPKDRFSAERLKGVDSTLKIQPAELGDSAVYLCASSLAGTGKNYGYTFGSGTRLTVV.